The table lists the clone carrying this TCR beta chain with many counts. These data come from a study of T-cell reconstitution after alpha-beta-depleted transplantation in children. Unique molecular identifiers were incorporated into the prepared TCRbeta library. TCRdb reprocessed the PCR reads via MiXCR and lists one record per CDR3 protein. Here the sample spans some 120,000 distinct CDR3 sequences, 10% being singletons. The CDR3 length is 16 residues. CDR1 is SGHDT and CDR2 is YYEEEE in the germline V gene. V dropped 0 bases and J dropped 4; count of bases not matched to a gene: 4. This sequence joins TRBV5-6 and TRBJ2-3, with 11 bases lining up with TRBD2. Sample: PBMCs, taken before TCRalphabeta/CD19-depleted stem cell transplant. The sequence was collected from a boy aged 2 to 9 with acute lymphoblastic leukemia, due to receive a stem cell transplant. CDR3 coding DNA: TGTGCCAGCAGCTTGGAGCTAGCGGGAGGCGCAGATACGCAGTATTTT. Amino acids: CASSLELAGGADTQYF.